A selection of T cell receptor beta chains follows, all from one sample in a study of cytomegalovirus exposure and HLA in healthy donors. Clones were sequenced by immunoSEQ multiplex PCR, and TCRdb holds only the in-frame ones, with some missing. Its listing shows 75,000 to 90,000 clones. The sequenced sample was PBMCs. Source of these receptors: a woman in her sixties in good health and CMV-seronegative. Both conserved end residues are part of each CDR3. The order of the fields is D gene, J gene, V gene, CDR3 DNA, CDR3 protein. D genes are given only for firm matches.

>-|TRBJ1-1|TRBV5-6
TGTGCCAGCAGCATTAAGAACACTGAAGCTTTCTTT
CASSIKNTEAFF
>TRBD1|TRBJ2-7|TRBV5-1
TGCGCCAGCAGCTTGTCCACGGGACAGGGGGGAGGCGAGCAGTACTTC
CASSLSTGQGGGEQYF
>TRBD1|TRBJ1-2|TRBV15
TGTGCCACCAGCAGAGCAAGACAGGGGAACTATGGCTACACCTTC
CATSRARQGNYGYTF
>-|TRBJ2-7|TRBV29-1
TGCAGCGCTGCATACAGCATCCTTGGTCCCTACGAGCAGTACTTC
CSAAYSILGPYEQYF
>-|TRBJ2-5|TRBV9
TGTGCCAGCAGCGTAGACAGCCAAGAGACCCAGTACTTC
CASSVDSQETQYF
>-|TRBJ2-7|TRBV18
TGTGCCAGCTCACCACCGGGGCTAACCTCCTACGAGCAGTACTTC
CASSPPGLTSYEQYF
>-|TRBJ2-2|TRBV7-9
TGTGCCAGCAGCTTACAAGGGGTCACCGGGGAGCTGTTTTTT
CASSLQGVTGELFF
>-|TRBJ2-3|TRBV5-1
TGCGCCAGCAGCCTTAGTCACGGTGCAGATACGCAGTATTTT
CASSLSHGADTQYF
>-|TRBJ2-5|TRBV30
TGTGCCTCCGCGCAGGGTCAGACCCAGTACTTC
CASAQGQTQYF
>-|TRBJ2-7|TRBV6-1
TGTGCCAGCAGTGAAAGGCAGGTGGCCTACGAGCAGTACTTC
CASSERQVAYEQYF
>-|TRBJ1-2|TRBV6-1
TGTGCCAGCAGTGAAGCGCAGCGCGGCTACACCTTC
CASSEAQRGYTF
>-|TRBJ2-6|TRBV14
TGTGCCAGCAGCCAAGAAGGAAGGGGCTCTGGGGCCAACGTCCTGACTTTC
CASSQEGRGSGANVLTF
>TRBD1|TRBJ1-6|TRBV30
TGTGCCATCCGACAGGGAGGTTCACCCCTCCACTTT
CAIRQGGSPLHF
>TRBD2|TRBJ2-6|TRBV18
TGTGCCAGCTCACCACTCTCTAGCGGTCCCTCTGGGGCCAACGTCCTGACTTTC
CASSPLSSGPSGANVLTF
>-|TRBJ1-1|TRBV21-1
TGTGCCAGCAGCATGGAGCCTCCCGAGGGGAACACTGAAGCTTTCTTT
CASSMEPPEGNTEAFF
>-|TRBJ2-5|TRBV21-1
TGTGCCAGCAGCAAAGAAGAGGGGACAGGGGCCCACCAAGAGACCCAGTACTTC
CASSKEEGTGAHQETQYF